This entry lists 25 T cell receptor beta chains sequenced from one sample in a study of technical replicates of blood from four donors. Data came from immunoSEQ multiplex PCR; TCRdb stores just in-frame clones and leaves some out. The table lists approximately 88,000 clones, approximately 96% of them singletons, with under 0.4% in the top ten. Sequencing was performed on T cells isolated from PBMCs. All receptors derive from a human donor in good health.

DNA for the CDR3: TGTGCCAGCAGCCTCCAAGCCGAGCAGTACTTC. Its translation is CASSLQAEQYF. The rearrangement uses TRBV7-9 and TRBJ2-7; D is undetermined. From germline, CDR1 is SEHNR and CDR2 FQNEAQ (reference sequence). The V and J ends lost 5 bases and 6 bases respectively, with 8 bases between them. This CDR3 has 11 amino acids.

This sequence joins TRBV9 and TRBJ2-5, with a weak D call TRBD2 (6 bases). The CDR3 spans 16 residues. The germline V gene encodes CDR1 SGDLS and CDR2 YYNGEE. The V end was cut by 0 bases, the J end by 5 bases, with 17 bases between. The chain's CDR3 is CASSVGTGLSGETQYF. The CDR3 nucleotides read TGTGCCAGCAGCGTAGGAACGGGACTCTCCGGGGAGACCCAGTACTTC. The complete variable domain, with remaining parts taken from reference TRBV9 and TRBJ2-5, reads DSGVTQTPKHLITATGQRVTLRCSPRSGDLSVYWYQQSLDQGLQFLIQYYNGEERAKGNILERFSAQQFPDLHSELNLSSLELGDSALYFCASSVGTGLSGETQYFGPGTRLLVL.

The chain employs TRBV5-4 and TRBJ2-7, with D possibly TRBD2 on 5 matching bases. Germline V CDR1 and CDR2: SGHNT, YYREEE (reference sequence). This CDR3 spans 13 amino acids. Trimming took 3 bases from V and 4 from J, leaving 11 bases between them. The CDR3 DNA reads TGTGCCAGCAGCTCGAAGACGGGATACGAGCAGTACTTC. Protein: CASSSKTGYEQYF.

The rearrangement joins TRBV6-1 to TRBJ2-7; D unresolved. CDR1 is MNHNS and CDR2 is SASEGT in the germline V gene. Trimming pared 2 bases from V and 4 bases from J, leaving 3 bases between. The CDR3 covers 11 residues. The CDR3 region is CASSELYEQYF. The CDR3, as DNA: TGTGCCAGCAGTGAACTATACGAGCAGTACTTC.

V usage is TRBV19 and J usage is TRBJ1-1, with 7 bases that match TRBD1. Trimming took 4 bases from V and 0 from J; bases not matched to a gene: 8. The CDR3 consists of 16 residues. Germline-derived CDR1 and CDR2 are LNHDA and SQIVND (reference sequence). DNA for the CDR3: TGTGCCAGTAGTAGGGGACAGACAATCCTGAACACTGAAGCTTTCTTT. It encodes CASSRGQTILNTEAFF.

The chain joins TRBV6-5 to TRBJ2-2; D gene ambiguous. Looked up from germline, CDR1 is MNHEY and CDR2 is SVGAGI. Trimming left V 8 bases short and J 5 bases short, with 9 bases between. The length of the CDR3 is 12 residues. CDR3 DNA: TGTGCCAGCTGTATTGTGACCGGGGAGCTGTTTTTT. Its protein is CASCIVTGELFF.

This clone occurred a few times. V usage is TRBV5-1 and J usage is TRBJ1-1; D not resolved. V lost 4 bases and J lost 5, with 15 bases in between. Germline lookup yields CDR1 SGHRS and CDR2 YFSETQ. The CDR3 has 14 amino acids. The CDR3 here is CASSAGPGRTEAFF. The CDR3 DNA is TGCGCCAGCAGCGCCGGACCGGGGAGAACTGAAGCTTTCTTT.

The CDR3 DNA reads as TGTGCCAGCAGCGTAGCAGGGGCTGATGAGCAGTTCTTC. Residues: CASSVAGADEQFF. The V call is TRBV9, the J call TRBJ2-1; the D gene is possibly TRBD1 (6 bases). The V gene's germline CDR1 is SGDLS and CDR2 YYNGEE. This CDR3 spans 13 amino acids. V dropped 0 bases and J dropped 8 bases, with 9 bases sitting between them.

The chain is built from TRBV10-2 and TRBJ2-1, with 11 bases matching TRBD1. Germline trimming cut 2 bases from V and 1 base from J; bases unmatched to any gene: 1. The CDR3 totals 16 residues. CDR1 WSHSY and CDR2 SAAADI come from the germline V gene. The CDR3 nucleotides read TGCGCCAGCAGTGAGGGGACAGGGGGATCCTACAATGAGCAGTTCTTC. Translated, it gives CASSEGTGGSYNEQFF.

The rearrangement uses TRBV7-9 and TRBJ2-7, with D maybe TRBD2 (6 bases). V was clipped by 1 base and J by 12 bases, with 16 bases between them. The CDR3 covers 13 residues. Germline loops: CDR1 SEHNR, CDR2 FQNEAQ (reference sequence). CDR3 sequence: CASSLVTSPILYF. The DNA for the CDR3 is TGTGCCAGCAGCTTAGTGACTAGTCCCATTCTGTACTTC.

This clone has just one count. The genes are TRBV16 and TRBJ1-1, with 7 positions matching TRBD1. Per the germline V gene, CDR1 is KGHSY and CDR2 is FQNENV. The CDR3 has 14 residues. V trimming: 4 bases; J trimming: 6 bases; junction bases outside the gene matches: 8. CDR3 sequence reads: CASSPHRGLAEAFF. The CDR3 nucleotides read TGTGCCAGCAGCCCCCACAGGGGTCTCGCTGAAGCTTTCTTT.

This chain uses TRBV6-6 with TRBJ2-1, with TRBD2 matching over 10 bases. The CDR3 has 15 residues. CDR1 and CDR2 from the germline V gene are MNHNY and SVGAGI (reference sequence). Unmatched junction bases numbered 7, after V lost 2 bases and J lost 9 bases. The CDR3 DNA reads TGTGCCAGCAGTTACCAAGCGGGAGGGTGGGGTGAGCAGTTCTTC. This translates into CASSYQAGGWGEQFF.

The rearrangement uses TRBV5-4 and TRBJ2-5; D is unclear. The V gene's germline CDR1 is SGHNT and CDR2 YYREEE (reference sequence). The V end was cut by 2 bases, the J end by 5 bases, with 13 bases between. The CDR3 spans 14 residues. In nucleotides, the CDR3 is TGTGCCAGCAGCTTAATCTCAGGTTTGGAGACCCAGTACTTC. Encoded protein: CASSLISGLETQYF. Full variable domain (outside the CDR3, taken from reference TRBV5-4 and TRBJ2-5): ETGVTQSPTHLIKTRGQQVTLRCSSQSGHNTVSWYQQALGQGPQFIFQYYREEENGRGNFPPRFSGLQFPNYSSELNVNALELDDSALYLCASSLISGLETQYFGPGTRLLVL.

The chain couples TRBV19 to TRBJ2-7; 7 bases line up with TRBD1. The CDR3 runs to 16 residues. Per the germline V gene, CDR1 is LNHDA and CDR2 is SQIVND (reference sequence). V lost 5 bases and J lost 3; bases outside the gene matches: 13. The CDR3 spells CASSAPSQGLLYEQYF. The CDR3 DNA is TGTGCCAGTAGTGCCCCCTCACAGGGGTTACTCTACGAGCAGTACTTC.

The V gene is TRBV29-1, the J gene TRBJ2-1; tentative D call: TRBD2 (6 bases). The germline gives CDR1 SQVTM, CDR2 ANQGSEA. The CDR3 is made up of 13 amino acids. V lost 4 bases and J 8 bases, leaving 15 bases between the germline ends. This CDR3 is CSVAEGKWHEQFF. DNA for the CDR3: TGCAGCGTTGCGGAGGGGAAGTGGCATGAGCAGTTCTTC.

The chain is built from TRBV25-1 and TRBJ2-4, with D perhaps TRBD2 (6 bases). This CDR3 is built from 15 residues. The V end was cut by 6 bases, the J end by 0 bases, with 12 bases between. From germline, CDR1 is MGHDK and CDR2 SYGVNS. The CDR3 is CASSVLGGAKNIQYF. CDR3 coding DNA: TGTGCCAGCAGCGTCCTGGGGGGAGCCAAAAACATTCAGTACTTC. Full variable domain (missing parts from reference TRBV25-1 and TRBJ2-4): EADIYQTPRYLVIGTGKKITLECSQTMGHDKMYWYQQDPGMELHLIHYSYGVNSTEKGDLSSESTVSRIRTEHFPLTLESARPSHTSQYLCASSVLGGAKNIQYFGAGTRLSVL.

The rearrangement joins TRBV2 to TRBJ2-7; D perhaps matches TRBD2 (5 bases). The CDR3 loop spans 12 amino acids. V was cut by 4 bases and J by 4 bases, with 8 bases left in between. CDR1 is SNHLY, CDR2 FYNNEI, per germline. The CDR3 DNA sequence: TGTGCCAGCAGTGTTGAGGGTTACGAGCAGTACTTC. Its translation is CASSVEGYEQYF.

This clone was counted a few times. The rearrangement uses TRBV19 and TRBJ1-3; no reliable D call. The V end lost 3 bases, the J end lost 0 bases, and 21 bases lay between the germline ends. The CDR3 is 19 amino acids. Germline-derived CDR1 and CDR2 are LNHDA and SQIVND (reference sequence). The CDR3 loop reads CASSMNWPWAGPSGNTIYF. For the CDR3, the DNA is TGTGCCAGTAGTATGAATTGGCCTTGGGCAGGTCCCTCTGGAAACACCATATATTTT.

This rearrangement joins TRBV5-5 to TRBJ1-3, with D possibly being TRBD1 (5 bases). Between the trimmed V and J ends, which lost 0 bases and 3 bases, there was a span of 13 bases. The CDR3 totals 16 residues. CDR1 and CDR2 (germline): SGHKS, YYEKEE (reference sequence). CDR3 DNA: TGTGCCAGCAGCTTGGAATATGGGGCTGTTGGAAACACCATATATTTT. This sequence encodes CASSLEYGAVGNTIYF.

This rearrangement joins TRBV11-3 to TRBJ1-1; tentative D call: TRBD1 (6 bases). The CDR3 is made up of 12 amino acids. Germline values: CDR1 SGHNT, CDR2 YENEEA. The V end lost 3 bases, the J end lost 4 bases, and 6 bases lay between the germline ends. Here the CDR3 DNA reads TGTGCCAGCAGCTTCAGGGGCACTGAAGCTTTCTTT. Translated: CASSFRGTEAFF.

The rearrangement uses TRBV6-6 and TRBJ1-2; perhaps TRBD1 as D (6 bases). Germline lookup yields CDR1 MNHNY and CDR2 SVGAGI (reference sequence). With 2 bases removed from V and 4 bases from J, the gap between germline ends came to 17 bases. The CDR3 sequence is 16 residues long. This CDR3 reads CASSYTLDRKIYGYTF. As DNA, the CDR3 is TGTGCCAGCAGTTACACCCTAGACAGGAAGATCTATGGCTACACCTTC.

The V gene is TRBV4-2, the J gene TRBJ2-7, with D maybe TRBD2 (6 bases). The CDR3 contains 15 residues. Trimming shortened V by 0 bases and J by 4 bases, and 13 bases separated the two germline ends. From germline, CDR1 is LGHNA and CDR2 YNFKEQ. This chain's CDR3 is CASSQDTGVGYEQYF. CDR3 coding DNA: TGTGCCAGCAGCCAAGATACGGGGGTTGGATACGAGCAGTACTTC.

The rearrangement uses TRBV19 and TRBJ1-2, with D unresolved. V was trimmed by 3 bases and J by 3 bases, leaving 8 bases between them. Germline CDR1 LNHDA, CDR2 SQIVND (reference sequence). The CDR3 length is 13 residues. The CDR3 DNA reads as TGTGCCAGTAGTATTTCGTTATACTATGGCTACACCTTC. Encoded protein: CASSISLYYGYTF. The entire variable domain, with the rest obtained from reference TRBV19 and TRBJ1-2, is as follows: DGGITQSPKYLFRKEGQNVTLSCEQNLNHDAMYWYRQDPGQGLRLIYYSQIVNDFQKGDIAEGYSVSREKKESFPLTVTSAQKNPTAFYLCASSISLYYGYTFGSGTRLTVV.

V usage is TRBV5-1 and J usage is TRBJ2-5, with D tentatively TRBD2 (5 bases). Trimming removed 2 bases from V and 5 bases from J, with 16 bases in between. The CDR3 has 15 amino acids. Germline lookup yields CDR1 SGHRS and CDR2 YFSETQ. The CDR3 sequence: CASSLTGNTGETQYF. CDR3 DNA: TGCGCCAGCAGCTTAACCGGGAACACGGGGGAGACCCAGTACTTC.

The rearrangement links TRBV20-1 to TRBJ2-5; no definite D call. The CDR3 runs 10 residues. Deletions cut 1 base from V and 5 bases from J, with 2 bases between. Germline-derived CDR1 and CDR2 are DFQATT and SNEGSKA (reference sequence). The CDR3 loop reads CSARAETQYF. CDR3 sequence (DNA): TGCAGTGCTAGAGCGGAGACCCAGTACTTC.